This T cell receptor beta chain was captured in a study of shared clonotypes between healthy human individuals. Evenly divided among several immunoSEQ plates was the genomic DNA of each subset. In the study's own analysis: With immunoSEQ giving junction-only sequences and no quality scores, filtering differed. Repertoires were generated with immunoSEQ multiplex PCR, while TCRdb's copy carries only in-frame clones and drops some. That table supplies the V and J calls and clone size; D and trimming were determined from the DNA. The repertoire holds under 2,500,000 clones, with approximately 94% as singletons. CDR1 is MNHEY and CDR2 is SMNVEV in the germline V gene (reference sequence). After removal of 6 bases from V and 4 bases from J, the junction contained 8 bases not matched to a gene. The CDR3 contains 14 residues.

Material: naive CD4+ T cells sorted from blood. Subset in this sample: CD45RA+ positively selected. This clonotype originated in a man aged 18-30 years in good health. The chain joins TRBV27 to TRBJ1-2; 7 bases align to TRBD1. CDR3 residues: CASSTTTGAYGYTF. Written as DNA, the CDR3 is TGTGCCAGCAGCACCACAACAGGGGCCTATGGCTACACCTTC.